These 7 T cell receptor beta chains share one sample of origin, sequenced in a study of shared clonotypes between healthy human individuals. The table came from immunoSEQ multiplex PCR; TCRdb's copy has only in-frame clones and leaves some out. The sample shows about 2.4 million clones, approximately 93% of them seen only once. Material: naive CD4+ T cells from PBMCs. Subset described: CD45RA+ positively selected. The receptors were sampled from a man between 18 and 29 years old in good health. Some clones in this sample may be carry-over from other donors' samples.

This clone has just one count. CDR3 sequence (DNA): TGTGCCAGCAGCTTCACGGGACTAGCGGGAGATAATGAGCAGTTCTTC. It specifies CASSFTGLAGDNEQFF. The rearrangement uses TRBV5-4 and TRBJ2-1; TRBD2 aligns across 14 bases. CDR3 length equals 16 residues. Germline CDR1 is SGHNT and CDR2 is YYREEE (reference sequence). V lost 2 bases, J lost 7 bases, and 5 bases stayed unmatched.

The chain links TRBV5-1 to TRBJ2-7; D is undetermined. This CDR3 comprises 15 residues. With 2 bases removed from V and 4 bases from J, the gap between germline ends came to 16 bases. Germline loops: CDR1 SGHRS, CDR2 YFSETQ. CDR3 amino acids: CASSLGGSGYYEQYF. The CDR3 nucleotides are TGCGCCAGCAGCTTAGGTGGCTCTGGTTATTACGAGCAGTACTTC.

As to this clone: The same CDR3 can be traced to other DNA sequences in this sample. CDR3 protein: CASSAGTVTDTQYF. In DNA form, the CDR3 reads TGCGCCAGCAGCGCCGGGACCGTCACAGATACGCAGTATTTT. This chain joins TRBV5-1 and TRBJ2-3, with D perhaps being TRBD1 or TRBD2 (5 bases each). Trimming removed 4 bases at V and 2 bases at J, with 11 bases between. This CDR3 comprises 14 residues. From germline, CDR1 is SGHRS and CDR2 YFSETQ.

With respect to this clone: In the same sample, other DNA sequences code for this CDR3. The chain uses TRBV5-1 and TRBJ2-7; 7 nucleotides agree with TRBD2. V shed 4 bases, J shed 2 bases, and the junction held 6 bases outside the gene matches. In germline, CDR1 is SGHRS, CDR2 YFSETQ. The CDR3 is 14 residues long. CDR3 loop: CASSLGAGTYEQYF. Here the CDR3 DNA reads TGCGCCAGCAGCCTTGGAGCGGGGACCTACGAGCAGTACTTC.

The J gene is TRBJ2-7, the V gene TRBV19, with 13 positions matching TRBD2. The J segment lost 6 bases and the V segment lost 4 bases, leaving 9 bases of the junction unmatched. The CDR3 length is 16 residues. Germline V lookup: CDR1 LNHDA, CDR2 SQIVND (reference sequence). The CDR3, as DNA: TGTGCCAGTAGTACCCCGGGACTAGCGGGGTCCCGCGAGCAGTACTTC. This translates into CASSTPGLAGSREQYF. The full variable domain, rest sourced from reference TRBV19 and TRBJ2-7, is DGGITQSPKYLFRKEGQNVTLSCEQNLNHDAMYWYRQDPGQGLRLIYYSQIVNDFQKGDIAEGYSVSREKKESFPLTVTSAQKNPTAFYLCASSTPGLAGSREQYFGPGTRLTVT.

The rearrangement links TRBV7-9 to TRBJ1-1; D is unresolved. The CDR3 covers 15 residues. CDR1 and CDR2 (germline): SEHNR, FQNEAQ (reference sequence). Trimming removed 5 bases at V and 0 bases at J, with 13 bases between. CDR3 residues: CASSPSRLLNTEAFF. The DNA of the CDR3 is TGTGCCAGCAGCCCCTCGAGGCTCCTGAACACTGAAGCTTTCTTT.

The chain joins TRBV19 to TRBJ2-3; TRBD2 agrees at 8 bases. V shed 1 base and J 6 bases; nucleotides not matched to a gene: 12. The length of the CDR3 is 17 residues. CDR1 is LNHDA, CDR2 SQIVND, per germline (reference sequence). This CDR3 reads CASSIGGGLGPSDTQYF. The CDR3 nucleotides read TGTGCCAGTAGTATAGGAGGGGGACTAGGCCCAAGCGATACGCAGTATTTT.